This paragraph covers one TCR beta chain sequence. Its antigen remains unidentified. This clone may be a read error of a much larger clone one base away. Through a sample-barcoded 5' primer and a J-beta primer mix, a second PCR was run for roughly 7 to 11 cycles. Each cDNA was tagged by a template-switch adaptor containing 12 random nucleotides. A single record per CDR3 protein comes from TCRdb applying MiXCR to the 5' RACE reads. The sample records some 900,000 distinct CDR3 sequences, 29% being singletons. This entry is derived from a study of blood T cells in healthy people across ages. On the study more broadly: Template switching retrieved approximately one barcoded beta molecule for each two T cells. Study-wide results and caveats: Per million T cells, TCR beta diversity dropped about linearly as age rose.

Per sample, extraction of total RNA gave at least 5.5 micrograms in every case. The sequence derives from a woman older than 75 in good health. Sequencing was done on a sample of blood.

The CDR3 DNA reads as TGTGCCAGCTCACCACGGCAGAGCTTCTACGAGCAGTACTTC. As protein: CASSPRQSFYEQYF. V and J are TRBV18 and TRBJ2-5; D gene unclear. The J call is in doubt because the DNA end fits TRBJ2-7 better. Germline assignment: CDR1 KGHSH and CDR2 LQKENI. The CDR3 is 14 amino acids.